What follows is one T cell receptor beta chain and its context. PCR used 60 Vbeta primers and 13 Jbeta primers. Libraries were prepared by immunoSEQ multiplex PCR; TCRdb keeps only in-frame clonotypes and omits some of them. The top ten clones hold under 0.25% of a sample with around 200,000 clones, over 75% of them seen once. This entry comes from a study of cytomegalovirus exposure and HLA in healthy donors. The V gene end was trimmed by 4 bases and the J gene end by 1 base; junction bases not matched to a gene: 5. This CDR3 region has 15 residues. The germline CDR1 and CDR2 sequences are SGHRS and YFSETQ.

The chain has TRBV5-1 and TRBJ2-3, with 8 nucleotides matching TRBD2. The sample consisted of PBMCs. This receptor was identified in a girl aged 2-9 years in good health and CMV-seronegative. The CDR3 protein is CASSKLAEGTDTQYF. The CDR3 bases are TGCGCCAGCAGCAAACTAGCGGAAGGCACAGATACGCAGTATTTT.